The 19 T cell receptor beta chains presented below share a single source sample, sequenced in a study of T cell changes during pregnancy in multiple sclerosis. Method: immunoSEQ multiplex PCR; TCRdb's copy keeps in-frame clones and lacks some. The sample contains around 55,000 clones, 90% to 95% of which appear only once. The sequenced sample was CD8+ T cells from peripheral blood mononuclear cells, obtained in the third trimester of pregnancy. The receptors stem from a female donor with multiple sclerosis, enrolled in a pregnancy study.

The gene calls are TRBV14 and TRBJ2-2, with 15 bases lining up with TRBD2. Germline values: CDR1 SGHDN, CDR2 FVKESK. The CDR3 runs 18 residues. With V trimmed by 4 bases and J by 7 bases, 10 bases remained unmatched. CDR3 loop: CASSLVPGLAGGVGELFF. CDR3 coding DNA: TGTGCCAGCAGCCTCGTTCCGGGACTAGCGGGAGGAGTCGGGGAGCTGTTTTTT. Drawing the rest from reference TRBV14 and TRBJ2-2, the complete variable domain is EAGVTQFPSHSVIEKGQTVTLRCDPISGHDNLYWYRRVMGKEIKFLLHFVKESKQDESGMPNNRFLAERTGGTYSTLKVQPAELEDSGVYFCASSLVPGLAGGVGELFFGEGSRLTVL.

This chain uses TRBV4-3 with TRBJ1-4, with D tentatively TRBD1 (5 bases). Trimming took off 1 base at V and 8 bases at J, with 17 bases between the two ends. The germline V gene has CDR1 LGHNA and CDR2 YSLEER. The CDR3 covers 16 residues. CDR3 nucleotide sequence: TGCGCCAGCAGCCAAGCTTCGGAGGGGCAAGGAGAAAAACTGTTTTTT. It is translated as CASSQASEGQGEKLFF.

This chain joins TRBV4-1 and TRBJ2-7; 10 bases fit TRBD2. Per germline, CDR1 MGHRA and CDR2 YSYEKL. V lost 5 bases and J lost 1; bases outside the gene matches: 17. The CDR3 sequence is 19 residues long. CDR3 amino acids: CASSMRPGTSEYLSYEQYF. CDR3 nucleotide sequence: TGCGCCAGCAGCATGCGACCCGGGACTAGCGAATACCTATCCTACGAGCAGTACTTC.

The chain joins TRBV7-6 to TRBJ1-2; 10 bases agree with TRBD1. The V segment lost 1 base and the J segment 8 bases; nucleotides outside the gene matches: 7. Germline V gene sequence: CDR1 SGHVS, CDR2 FNYEAQ. The CDR3 is made up of 15 amino acids. DNA for the CDR3: TGTGCCAGCAGCTTAGAGGAGACAGGGGGCCGGGGCTACACCTTC. It encodes CASSLEETGGRGYTF.

The chain employs TRBV27 and TRBJ2-5, with D tentatively TRBD2 (6 bases). The V and J ends lost 8 bases and 3 bases respectively, with 10 bases between them. Germline CDR1 reads MNHEY; CDR2 reads SMNVEV (reference sequence). This CDR3 has 12 residues. The CDR3: CASSGVEETQYF. The DNA of the CDR3 is TGTGCCAGCTCGGGGGTGGAAGAGACCCAGTACTTC.

V and J are TRBV10-3 and TRBJ2-7; tentative D call: TRBD1 (5 bases). CDR3 length: 17 amino acids. Trimming stripped 1 base from V and 5 bases from J, with 21 bases between. The germline CDR1 and CDR2 sequences are ENHRY and SYGVKD. The CDR3 loop reads CAISEFGQGEPLHEQYF. As DNA, the CDR3 is TGTGCCATCAGTGAGTTCGGGCAGGGCGAACCTCTCCACGAGCAGTACTTC.

The chain employs TRBV25-1 and TRBJ1-2; a weak D match, TRBD1 (5 bases). Trimming removed 5 bases at V and 1 base at J, with 23 bases between. CDR3 length equals 18 residues. CDR1 is MGHDK, CDR2 SYGVNS, per germline. CDR3 in amino acids: CASSSQGTDETLNYGYTF. In nucleotides, the CDR3 is TGTGCCAGCAGTAGCCAGGGCACCGACGAAACGCTTAACTATGGCTACACCTTC.

This chain uses TRBV27 with TRBJ1-2; 7 positions match TRBD1. CDR1 is MNHEY and CDR2 is SMNVEV in the germline V gene (reference sequence). After removal of 2 bases from V and 1 base from J, the junction contained 7 bases not matched to a gene. The CDR3 is 16 residues long. CDR3 nucleotide sequence: TGTGCCAGCAGTTTAACCGGGACAGCGTTTAACTATGGCTACACCTTC. Protein: CASSLTGTAFNYGYTF.

This clone was seen a single time. The CDR3 spells CASSYSAGTYTGELFF. CDR3 sequence (DNA): TGTGCCAGCAGTTACTCAGCGGGGACCTACACCGGGGAGCTGTTTTTT. V usage is TRBV6-5 and J usage is TRBJ2-2; 7 bases map to TRBD2. The trim removed 0 bases at V and 3 bases at J, leaving 4 bases unmatched. Germline values: CDR1 MNHEY, CDR2 SVGAGI. The CDR3 is 16 residues long.

This sequence joins TRBV7-9 and TRBJ2-7; 8 nucleotides align to TRBD1. Germline-derived CDR1 and CDR2 are SEHNR and FQNEAQ (reference sequence). After removal of 3 bases from V and 2 bases from J, the junction contained 3 bases not matched to a gene. This CDR3 region has 14 residues. The CDR3, as DNA: TGTGCCAGCAGCTTGAGACAGGGGACCTACGAGCAGTACTTC. It is translated as CASSLRQGTYEQYF.

The V call is TRBV4-3, the J call TRBJ2-1, with D perhaps matching TRBD1 (5 bases). V was shortened by 5 bases and J by 4 bases, with 15 bases between the two germline ends. CDR1 and CDR2 (germline): LGHNA, YSLEER. The length of the CDR3 is 15 residues. As DNA, the CDR3 is TGCGCCAGCAGCGCTGACAGTAGTGTTTACAATGAGCAGTTCTTC. It encodes CASSADSSVYNEQFF.

The chain employs TRBV5-4 and TRBJ2-7; 7 bases fit TRBD2. With 3 bases clipped from V and 3 bases from J, the junction kept 6 bases outside the gene matches. Germline V gives CDR1 SGHNT, CDR2 YYREEE (reference sequence). The CDR3 is 14 residues long. CDR3 sequence (DNA): TGTGCCAGCAGCTCTTGGGGGGGTTACTACGAGCAGTACTTC. Protein product: CASSSWGGYYEQYF. Complete variable domain (other parts from reference TRBV5-4 and TRBJ2-7): ETGVTQSPTHLIKTRGQQVTLRCSSQSGHNTVSWYQQALGQGPQFIFQYYREEENGRGNFPPRFSGLQFPNYSSELNVNALELDDSALYLCASSSWGGYYEQYFGPGTRLTVT.

This chain joins TRBV27 and TRBJ2-2; 7 nucleotides match TRBD1. Germline lookup yields CDR1 MNHEY and CDR2 SMNVEV (reference sequence). This CDR3 is built from 14 residues. Losses at the gene ends were 6 bases for V and 8 bases for J; bases not matched to a gene: 9. The CDR3 DNA follows: TGTGCCAGCAGCCGCACCACAGGGGCAGGGGAGCTGTTTTTT. Residues: CASSRTTGAGELFF.

The rearrangement uses TRBV13 and TRBJ1-2, with a weak D call TRBD1 (6 bases). Trimming took 3 bases from V and 5 from J, leaving 10 bases between them. Germline lookup yields CDR1 PRHDT and CDR2 FYEKMQ (reference sequence). This CDR3 comprises 13 residues. CDR3 residues: CASSFDRTYGYTF. DNA for the CDR3: TGTGCCAGCAGCTTCGACAGGACTTATGGCTACACCTTC.

The chain uses TRBV7-6 and TRBJ2-5; D is ambiguous. Between the trimmed V and J ends, which lost 5 bases and 4 bases, there was a span of 14 bases. CDR1 is SGHVS and CDR2 is FNYEAQ in the germline V gene. CDR3 length: 14 amino acids. The CDR3 nucleotides are TGTGCCAGCAGCCCGCACTTTGAAGTAGAGACCCAGTACTTC. Its protein product is CASSPHFEVETQYF.

The gene calls are TRBV7-2 and TRBJ2-7; D possibly corresponds to TRBD1 (6 bases). CDR1 SGHTA and CDR2 FQGNSA come from the germline V gene. The V end was cut by 1 base, the J end by 2 bases, with 9 bases between. The CDR3 length is 14 residues. Written as DNA, the CDR3 is TGTGCCAGCAGCTTAGATAGGGGGACCTACGAGCAGTACTTC. This gives the protein CASSLDRGTYEQYF. The variable domain in full, completed from reference TRBV7-2 and TRBJ2-7, reads GAGVSQSPSNKVTEKGKDVELRCDPISGHTALYWYRQSLGQGLEFLIYFQGNSAPDKSGLPSDRFSAERTGGSVSTLTIQRTQQEDSAVYLCASSLDRGTYEQYFGPGTRLTVT.

The chain employs TRBV7-6 and TRBJ1-2, with 7 bases fitting TRBD1. The CDR3 is made up of 16 amino acids. Germline assignment: CDR1 SGHVS and CDR2 FNYEAQ. The junction had 14 bases not matched to a gene; V was cut back by 5 bases and J by 5 bases. CDR3 sequence (DNA): TGTGCCAGCAGCCCATTCGCGACGACAGGGTTATATGGCTACACCTTC. Translation: CASSPFATTGLYGYTF.

This chain joins TRBV29-1 and TRBJ2-3; D perhaps matches TRBD1 (6 bases). In germline, CDR1 is SQVTM, CDR2 ANQGSEA. V lost 7 bases to trimming and J lost 1 base, with 9 bases between them. The CDR3 consists of 12 residues. CDR3 amino acids: CSAWTGTDTQYF. The CDR3 DNA follows: TGCAGCGCCTGGACAGGCACAGATACGCAGTATTTT.

The CDR3 is CASSSTPWGGGYEQYF. For the CDR3, the DNA is TGCGCCAGCAGCTCTACCCCGTGGGGGGGCGGGTACGAGCAGTACTTC. The gene calls are TRBV5-1 and TRBJ2-7; tentative D call: TRBD2 (7 bases). The CDR3 is 16 residues long. CDR1 is SGHRS and CDR2 is YFSETQ in the germline V gene. V was clipped by 3 bases and J by 4 bases, with 20 bases between them.